Below are 5 T cell receptor beta chains sequenced from a single sample in a study of cytomegalovirus exposure and HLA in healthy donors. Primers: 60 Vbeta forward and 13 Jbeta reverse. Sequencing was performed with immunoSEQ multiplex PCR; in TCRdb, only in-frame clones are kept and a portion is missing. The table lists about 170,000 clones, roughly 84% of them singletons. The sample taken for sequencing was PBMCs. The source is a boy aged 2 to 10 in good health and CMV-seronegative.

V usage is TRBV5-1 and J usage is TRBJ2-1, with 8 bases identical to TRBD2. This CDR3 has 15 residues. The V gene end was trimmed by 6 bases and the J gene end by 6 bases; junction bases not matched to a gene: 11. CDR1 and CDR2 (germline): SGHRS, YFSETQ. CDR3 DNA: TGCGCCAGCAACCTGGAGGCGGGGGGATCCAATGAGCAGTTCTTC. Amino acid sequence: CASNLEAGGSNEQFF.

The count of this clone is one. The chain joins TRBV2 to TRBJ1-2; D call uncertain. The CDR3 runs to 16 residues. The V gene lost 6 bases and the J gene lost 4 bases, with 21 bases spanning the gap. CDR1 and CDR2 (germline): SNHLY, FYNNEI. CDR3 coding DNA: TGTGCCAGCAGCCCTGGGTCCCTAGCTAATCGCTATGGCTACACCTTC. Translation: CASSPGSLANRYGYTF.

CDR3 nucleotides: TGTGCCAGTAGTAGCGGGGGGGTAAATGAGCAGTTCTTC. This encodes CASSSGGVNEQFF. The chain links TRBV19 to TRBJ2-1; 9 nucleotides line up with TRBD2. V was pared by 4 bases and J by 7 bases, with 2 bases of the junction left unmatched. The CDR3 length is 13 residues. Per germline, CDR1 LNHDA and CDR2 SQIVND (reference sequence).

The gene calls are TRBV6-5 and TRBJ1-1, with D possibly matching TRBD1 (6 bases). Germline V CDR1 and CDR2: MNHEY, SVGAGI. This CDR3 contains 13 residues. V was shortened by 3 bases and J by 4 bases, with 9 bases between the two germline ends. The CDR3 DNA is TGTGCCAGCAGTTATAGGGGGGGCACTGAAGCTTTCTTT. This encodes CASSYRGGTEAFF.

The J gene is TRBJ1-4, the V gene TRBV7-9; unclear D gene. V was pared by 5 bases and J by 16 bases, with 17 bases between. The CDR3 is made up of 12 amino acids. CDR1 and CDR2 (germline): SEHNR, FQNEAQ (reference sequence). CDR3 loop: CASSLSTLAGFF. Here the CDR3 DNA reads TGTGCCAGCAGCCTCTCGACACTGGCGGGGTTTTTT.